Below are 9 T cell receptor beta chains sequenced from a single sample in a study of cytotoxic CD8 clonotypes in ibrutinib-treated CLL (TCRdb year 2021). Library preparation was by the immunoSEQ multiplex PCR assay. In its TCRdb copy, this immuneACCESS table keeps in-frame sequences only and misses some clones. Where compared with another copy, unresolved V genes explain less than half of these, and the others have no known cause. Recorded for this sample are hundreds of thousands of clones; 70% of them occurred a single time. The top ten hold roughly 15% of the sample. Per the publication, the time point label means: roughly 2 years on ibrutinib. Source: PBMCs, taken after 24 months of ibrutinib treatment. The origin of the receptors is a human donor with chronic lymphocytic leukemia.

This clone was observed a few times. CDR3 nucleotides: TGTGCCAGTAGTATAAGTAGCGGGATGGGCAATGAGCAGTTCTTC. Translating gives CASSISSGMGNEQFF. This chain joins TRBV19 and TRBJ2-1; 8 bases map to TRBD2. V lost 2 bases and J lost 6; bases outside the gene matches: 6. Germline CDR1 LNHDA, CDR2 SQIVND (reference sequence). The CDR3 sequence is 15 residues long.

V usage is TRBV14 and J usage is TRBJ1-1; D may be TRBD1 (6 bases). Trimming left V 3 bases short and J 10 bases short, with 12 bases between. The CDR3 is 12 residues long. Germline CDR1 is SGHDN and CDR2 is FVKESK. As DNA, the CDR3 is TGTGCCAGCAGCCAGGGGGGGCCTCTAGCTTTCTTT. Its translation is CASSQGGPLAFF.

The chain couples TRBV7-9 to TRBJ2-5; TRBD1 or TRBD2 may be the D gene (6 bases each). The CDR3 contains 15 residues. Trimming removed 4 bases from V and 3 bases from J, with 15 bases in between. Germline-derived CDR1 and CDR2 are SEHNR and FQNEAQ (reference sequence). This chain's CDR3 is CASSSPGGREETQYF. CDR3 coding DNA: TGTGCCAGCAGCTCCCCCGGGGGCAGGGAAGAGACCCAGTACTTC.

A single count supports this clone. This sequence joins TRBV19 and TRBJ2-6; 7 bases match TRBD1. Losses at the gene ends were 3 bases for V and 6 bases for J; bases not matched to a gene: 11. CDR1 and CDR2 (germline): LNHDA, SQIVND (reference sequence). CDR3 length equals 17 residues. The CDR3 is CASSMSGGRRKANVLTF. CDR3 coding DNA: TGTGCCAGTAGTATGTCAGGGGGACGTCGCAAGGCCAACGTCCTGACTTTC. Full variable domain (remainder filled in from reference TRBV19 and TRBJ2-6): DGGITQSPKYLFRKEGQNVTLSCEQNLNHDAMYWYRQDPGQGLRLIYYSQIVNDFQKGDIAEGYSVSREKKESFPLTVTSAQKNPTAFYLCASSMSGGRRKANVLTFGAGSRLTVL.

This chain joins TRBV11-3 and TRBJ1-3; 8 bases match TRBD1. Per the germline V gene, CDR1 is SGHNT and CDR2 is YENEEA. The CDR3 length is 14 residues. The V and J ends lost 4 bases and 4 bases, in that order; junction bases with no gene match: 3. CDR3 coding DNA: TGTGCCAGCAGCTCGACAGGGGTCGGAAACACCATATATTTT. Protein product: CASSSTGVGNTIYF.

This chain uses TRBV30 with TRBJ1-5; a possible D gene is TRBD1 (6 bases). The CDR3 totals 16 residues. Trimming cost V 4 bases and J 5 bases, with 21 bases left between them. The germline gives CDR1 GTSNPN, CDR2 SVGIG (reference sequence). The DNA of the CDR3 is TGTGCCTGGACGAATGAGGGGGACGCCGCTCATCAGCCCCAGCATTTT. Encoded protein: CAWTNEGDAAHQPQHF. Together with reference TRBV30 and TRBJ1-5, the CDR3 gives the full variable domain: SQTIHQWPATLVQPVGSPLSLECTVEGTSNPNLYWYRQAAGRGLQLLFYSVGIGQISSEVPQNLSASRPQDRQFILSSKKLLLSDSGFYLCAWTNEGDAAHQPQHFGDGTRLSIL.

The V gene is TRBV6-1, the J gene TRBJ2-1, with 12 bases that match TRBD2. The ends lost 6 bases at V and 8 bases at J; junction bases unmatched: 8. The germline V gene has CDR1 MNHNS and CDR2 SASEGT. CDR3 size: 15 residues. CDR3 amino acids: CASRERLAGVDEQFF. DNA for the CDR3: TGTGCCAGCAGGGAGCGACTAGCGGGAGTCGATGAGCAGTTCTTC.

In this sample, this clone turned up a few times. The chain carries TRBV6-5 and TRBJ1-2, with D possibly matching TRBD1 (5 bases). V dropped 6 bases and J dropped 7 bases, with 15 bases sitting between them. This CDR3 is built from 13 residues. Germline V gene sequence: CDR1 MNHEY, CDR2 SVGAGI. The CDR3 region has the DNA TGTGCCAGCAGCGGGCAGGGACTTAGTGGCTACACCTTC. It encodes CASSGQGLSGYTF.

The chain carries TRBV27 and TRBJ2-1, with TRBD2 matching 13 bases. The trim removed 3 bases at V and 0 bases at J, leaving 8 bases unmatched. CDR3 length equals 19 residues. Per the germline V gene, CDR1 is MNHEY and CDR2 is SMNVEV (reference sequence). CDR3 DNA: TGTGCCAGCAGTTTTTCTACTAGCGGGAGGGCCCTCTCCTACAATGAGCAGTTCTTC. This encodes CASSFSTSGRALSYNEQFF.